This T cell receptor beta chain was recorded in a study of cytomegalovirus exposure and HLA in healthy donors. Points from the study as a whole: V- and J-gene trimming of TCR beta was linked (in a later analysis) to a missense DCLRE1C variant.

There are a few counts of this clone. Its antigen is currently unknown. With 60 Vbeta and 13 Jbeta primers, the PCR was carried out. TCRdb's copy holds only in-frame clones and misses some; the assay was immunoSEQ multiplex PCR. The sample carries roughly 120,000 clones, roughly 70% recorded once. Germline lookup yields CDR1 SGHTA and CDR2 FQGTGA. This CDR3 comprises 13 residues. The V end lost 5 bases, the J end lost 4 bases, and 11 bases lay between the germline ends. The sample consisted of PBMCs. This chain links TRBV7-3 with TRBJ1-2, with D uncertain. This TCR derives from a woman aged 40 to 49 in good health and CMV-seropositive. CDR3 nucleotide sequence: TGTGCCAGCAGCCTAGACGGAGTCTATGGCTACACCTTC. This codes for CASSLDGVYGYTF.